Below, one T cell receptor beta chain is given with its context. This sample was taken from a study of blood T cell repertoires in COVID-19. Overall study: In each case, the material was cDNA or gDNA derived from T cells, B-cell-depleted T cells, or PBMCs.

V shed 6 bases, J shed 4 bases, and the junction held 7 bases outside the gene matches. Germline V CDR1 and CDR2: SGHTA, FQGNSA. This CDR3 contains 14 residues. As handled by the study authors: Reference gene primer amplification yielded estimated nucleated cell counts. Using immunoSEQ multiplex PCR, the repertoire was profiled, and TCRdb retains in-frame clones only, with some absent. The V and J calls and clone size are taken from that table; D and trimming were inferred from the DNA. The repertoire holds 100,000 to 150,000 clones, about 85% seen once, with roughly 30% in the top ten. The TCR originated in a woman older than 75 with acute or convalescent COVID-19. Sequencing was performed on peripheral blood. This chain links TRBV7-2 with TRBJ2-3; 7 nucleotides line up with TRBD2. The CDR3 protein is CASSLGAGADTQYF. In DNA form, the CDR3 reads TGTGCCAGCAGTCTAGGGGCGGGGGCAGATACGCAGTATTTT.